One sample yielded the 24 T cell receptor beta chains listed below, sequenced in a study of vaccination and CD4 T cells after COVID-19. The Oncomine TCR Beta short-read assay was what sequenced the DNA obtained from cultured CD4+ T cells. Using its own MiXCR run on the PCR reads, TCRdb lists one record per CDR3 protein. There are tens of thousands of distinct CDR3 sequences in the sample; 30% to 45% occur only once, and roughly 2.5% lies in the top ten. No antigens are known for them. Time point specified: late sampling 161 to 241 days after vaccination in a few convalescent patients. The treatment denotes: roughly 10-day PBMC culture with coronavirus spike peptide pools or control peptides (ViraFEST assay). The sequencing used CD4+ T cells from blood, cultured in vitro, collected about 7 months after SARS-CoV-2 vaccination. The origin of the receptors is a human donor who had recovered from COVID-19.

The chain combines TRBV9 with TRBJ2-1, with TRBD1 as a possible D gene (6 bases). The CDR3 contains 13 residues. The germline gives CDR1 SGDLS, CDR2 YYNGEE. Between the trimmed V and J ends, which lost 1 base and 9 bases, there was a span of 11 bases. The CDR3 DNA follows: TGTGCCAGCAGCGTATCGAGAGGGGGTGAGCAGTTCTTC. Its protein product is CASSVSRGGEQFF.

The chain couples TRBV19 to TRBJ2-3, with D unresolved. The CDR3 sequence is 13 residues long. V was clipped by 1 base and J by 4 bases, with 6 bases between them. Per germline, CDR1 LNHDA and CDR2 SQIVND (reference sequence). CDR3 loop: CASSIAAADTQYF. As DNA, the CDR3 is TGTGCCAGTAGTATAGCAGCCGCAGATACGCAGTATTTT. The full variable domain, its missing parts supplied by reference TRBV19 and TRBJ2-3, is DGGITQSPKYLFRKEGQNVTLSCEQNLNHDAMYWYRQDPGQGLRLIYYSQIVNDFQKGDIAEGYSVSREKKESFPLTVTSAQKNPTAFYLCASSIAAADTQYFGPGTRLTVL.

The genes are TRBV18 and TRBJ1-1, with D unclear. The V end was cut by 8 bases, the J end by 2 bases, with 9 bases between. CDR3 length: 12 amino acids. Germline V lookup: CDR1 KGHSH, CDR2 LQKENI. CDR3 nucleotide sequence: TGTGCCAGCGGATCAGGTAACACTGAAGCTTTCTTT. As protein: CASGSGNTEAFF.

This chain connects TRBV10-3 to TRBJ2-1; no clear D gene. The V end was cut by 3 bases, the J end by 7 bases, with 13 bases between. CDR3 length: 14 residues. Germline CDR1 reads ENHRY; CDR2 reads SYGVKD. The CDR3 DNA reads TGTGCCATCAGTGATCCGGGTAACGTAAATGAGCAGTTCTTC. Amino acid sequence: CAISDPGNVNEQFF.

The chain combines TRBV7-6 with TRBJ2-5, with 12 positions matching TRBD2. Trimming took 1 base from V and 5 from J; bases not matched to a gene: 8. Germline CDR1 SGHVS, CDR2 FNYEAQ. CDR3 length equals 17 residues. CDR3: CASSLESTSGSWETQYF. The CDR3 coding sequence is TGTGCCAGCAGCTTAGAGTCGACTAGCGGGAGTTGGGAGACCCAGTACTTC.

This clonotype has just a few counts. The chain combines TRBV10-3 with TRBJ1-5, with TRBD1 identical over 8 bases. This CDR3 contains 15 residues. V shed 2 bases, J shed 5 bases, and the junction held 5 bases outside the gene matches. Germline V gene data show CDR1 as ENHRY and CDR2 as SYGVKD. CDR3: CAISEPGTGYQPQHF. As DNA, the CDR3 is TGTGCCATCAGTGAGCCCGGGACAGGCTATCAGCCCCAGCATTTT.

The rearrangement links TRBV6-2 or TRBV6-3 to TRBJ2-1; no reliable D call. Germline CDR1 reads MNHEY; CDR2 reads SVGEGT. This CDR3 region has 16 residues. Trimming took 0 bases from V and 0 from J, leaving 9 bases between them. The CDR3, as DNA: TGTGCCAGCAGTTACTCGATCACCAACTCCTACAATGAGCAGTTCTTC. Its translation is CASSYSITNSYNEQFF.

This chain links TRBV20-1 with TRBJ2-1; TRBD2 agrees at 7 bases. CDR1 DFQATT and CDR2 SNEGSKA come from the germline V gene (reference sequence). CDR3 length: 15 residues. V lost 0 bases to trimming and J lost 3 bases; unmatched junction nucleotides: 5. The CDR3 region has the DNA TGCAGTGCTAGAGAAGCGGGAAGCATCTACAATGAGCAGTTCTTC. It is translated as CSAREAGSIYNEQFF.

The gene calls are TRBV15 and TRBJ2-3; 7 bases map to TRBD1. J gave up 3 bases and V 3 bases, and 3 bases lay outside the gene matches. The CDR3 has 14 amino acids. Germline V gives CDR1 LNHNV, CDR2 YYDKDF (reference sequence). The CDR3 protein is CATSSRQGTDTQYF. In nucleotides, the CDR3 is TGTGCCACCAGCAGCCGACAGGGAACAGATACGCAGTATTTT. The full variable domain, completed using reference TRBV15 and TRBJ2-3, is DAMVIQNPRYQVTQFGKPVTLSCSQTLNHNVMYWYQQKSSQAPKLLFHYYDKDFNNEADTPDNFQSRRPNTSFCFLDIRSPGLGDTAMYLCATSSRQGTDTQYFGPGTRLTVL.

This clonotype has only one observation. This chain connects TRBV7-9 to TRBJ2-5; 11 bases are a match to TRBD2. The J segment lost 4 bases and the V segment lost 5 bases, leaving 6 bases of the junction unmatched. The CDR3 covers 15 residues. CDR1 is SEHNR, CDR2 FQNEAQ, per germline (reference sequence). Here the CDR3 reads CASSIPSGRRETQYF. The DNA of the CDR3 is TGTGCCAGCAGCATCCCTAGCGGGAGGAGAGAGACCCAGTACTTC.

The chain employs TRBV5-1 and TRBJ2-7; D is perhaps TRBD1 or TRBD2 (5 bases each). Germline-derived CDR1 and CDR2 are SGHRS and YFSETQ. With 3 bases removed from V and 7 bases from J, the gap between germline ends came to 23 bases. There are 16 residues in the CDR3. CDR3 in DNA: TGCGCCAGCAGCTCGGTTCCGGGACGGGCACCCGGGGAGCAGTACTTC. Encoded protein: CASSSVPGRAPGEQYF.

V gene TRBV20-1 combines with J gene TRBJ2-5; no clear D. This CDR3 region has 13 residues. Germline V lookup: CDR1 DFQATT, CDR2 SNEGSKA (reference sequence). V was clipped by 2 bases and J by 5 bases, with 12 bases between them. The CDR3 DNA sequence: TGCAGTGCTAGATATCCTGGTCACGAGACCCAGTACTTC. Its translation is CSARYPGHETQYF.

This clonotype has only a few counts. The chain combines TRBV12-3 or TRBV12-4 with TRBJ2-5, with a possible D match to TRBD2 (6 bases). The ends were cut back, 2 bases at V and 1 base at J, with 8 bases in the middle. The CDR3 is made up of 14 amino acids. CDR3 sequence reads: CASSLMTSQETQYF. The CDR3 nucleotides are TGTGCCAGCAGTTTAATGACTAGCCAAGAGACCCAGTACTTC.

This clonotype was counted between two and nine times. The chain recombines TRBV20-1 with TRBJ2-7; weak D call: TRBD2 (5 bases). The CDR3 totals 15 residues. Germline loops: CDR1 DFQATT, CDR2 SNEGSKA (reference sequence). Trimming removed 7 bases at V and 4 bases at J, with 23 bases between. Written as DNA, the CDR3 is TGCAGTGTCCGGCGGGTTCAAGTGTCGGCATACGAGCAGTACTTC. Translating it yields CSVRRVQVSAYEQYF.

The V and J genes are TRBV28 and TRBJ2-3, with TRBD2 identical over 11 bases. The J segment lost 4 bases and the V segment lost 5 bases, leaving 8 bases of the junction unmatched. CDR3 length equals 16 residues. CDR1 and CDR2 (germline): MDHEN, SYDVKM. DNA for the CDR3: TGTGCCAGCAGTAGGATAGCGGGAGGGAACGCAGATACGCAGTATTTT. This translates into CASSRIAGGNADTQYF.

This clonotype was seen a handful of times. V usage is TRBV7-8 and J usage is TRBJ2-5; 10 positions agree with TRBD2. CDR3 size: 18 residues. Trimming removed 5 bases from V and 5 bases from J; junction bases left unmatched: 17. Per germline, CDR1 SGHVS and CDR2 FQNEAQ. The CDR3 region has the DNA TGTGCCAGCAGCCCAATCCGAGCGGGAGGGAATGGCCTGGAGACCCAGTACTTC. It specifies CASSPIRAGGNGLETQYF.

The sample holds a few counts of this clonotype. The chain combines TRBV19 with TRBJ1-1; D might be TRBD1 (5 bases). CDR1 LNHDA and CDR2 SQIVND come from the germline V gene (reference sequence). Trimming pared 5 bases from V and 2 bases from J, leaving 15 bases between. The CDR3 is 15 amino acids. CDR3 sequence: CASSPGRAKNTEAFF. CDR3 DNA: TGTGCCAGTAGTCCGGGACGCGCGAAAAACACTGAAGCTTTCTTT.

The chain has TRBV10-3 and TRBJ2-5, with D perhaps being TRBD1 or TRBD2 (6 bases each). Germline CDR1 reads ENHRY; CDR2 reads SYGVKD. With 7 bases removed from V and 1 base from J, the gap between germline ends came to 10 bases. This CDR3 has 13 amino acids. The DNA for the CDR3 is TGTGCCATCAACCGGGGGCGCCAAGAGACCCAGTACTTC. Its translation: CAINRGRQETQYF.

This clonotype was found once. The chain is built from TRBV5-1 and TRBJ2-2; 8 nucleotides agree with TRBD2. CDR3 length equals 15 residues. V gave up 0 bases and J gave up 4 bases; unmatched junction bases: 2. Germline CDR1 reads SGHRS; CDR2 reads YFSETQ. CDR3 in amino acids: CASSLDGRVTGELFF. The CDR3 DNA sequence: TGCGCCAGCAGCTTGGACGGGAGGGTCACCGGGGAGCTGTTTTTT.

The chain employs TRBV20-1 and TRBJ2-2, with D possibly TRBD2 on 5 matching bases. The CDR3 covers 15 residues. V lost 0 bases and J lost 6, with 14 bases in between. Looked up from germline, CDR1 is DFQATT and CDR2 is SNEGSKA (reference sequence). This CDR3 is CSARDPTSRAGELFF. The CDR3 coding sequence is TGCAGTGCTAGAGACCCCACTAGTAGGGCCGGGGAGCTGTTTTTT.

The CDR3 loop reads CASRRTATPSGANVLTF. CDR3 nucleotide sequence: TGTGCCAGCAGGAGGACAGCAACCCCCTCTGGGGCCAACGTCCTGACTTTC. This chain uses TRBV7-2 with TRBJ2-6; D perhaps matches TRBD1 (6 bases). Trimming pared 6 bases from V and 0 bases from J, leaving 15 bases between. The germline CDR1 and CDR2 sequences are SGHTA and FQGNSA. CDR3 size: 17 residues.

In its sample, this clonotype was seen a few times. DNA for the CDR3: TGTGCCAGCAGCTTCCAGGGGAACACTGAAGCTTTCTTT. It encodes CASSFQGNTEAFF. This chain connects TRBV7-2 to TRBJ1-1; D might be TRBD1 (5 bases). CDR3 length: 13 amino acids. Germline V CDR1 and CDR2: SGHTA, FQGNSA. V gave up 3 bases and J gave up 1 base, with 6 bases separating them. The full variable domain, completed using reference TRBV7-2 and TRBJ1-1, is GAGVSQSPSNKVTEKGKDVELRCDPISGHTALYWYRQSLGQGLEFLIYFQGNSAPDKSGLPSDRFSAERTGGSVSTLTIQRTQQEDSAVYLCASSFQGNTEAFFGQGTRLTVV.

In this sample, this clonotype turned up a few times. The V gene is TRBV20-1, the J gene TRBJ2-5; 8 bases match TRBD2. From germline, CDR1 is DFQATT and CDR2 SNEGSKA (reference sequence). The V and J ends lost 2 bases and 1 base, in that order; junction bases with no gene match: 3. The CDR3 totals 14 residues. The CDR3 spells CSARTSGVQETQYF. DNA for the CDR3: TGCAGTGCTAGAACTAGCGGAGTCCAAGAGACCCAGTACTTC.

This clonotype has a handful of counts. The chain recombines TRBV20-1 with TRBJ2-7, with 14 bases fitting TRBD2. Trimming removed 4 bases from V and 0 bases from J; junction bases left unmatched: 8. The CDR3 spans 17 residues. Germline-derived CDR1 and CDR2 are DFQATT and SNEGSKA (reference sequence). CDR3 in amino acids: CSAKRLAGGQSSYEQYF. The CDR3 bases are TGCAGTGCTAAACGACTAGCGGGAGGGCAAAGCTCCTACGAGCAGTACTTC.